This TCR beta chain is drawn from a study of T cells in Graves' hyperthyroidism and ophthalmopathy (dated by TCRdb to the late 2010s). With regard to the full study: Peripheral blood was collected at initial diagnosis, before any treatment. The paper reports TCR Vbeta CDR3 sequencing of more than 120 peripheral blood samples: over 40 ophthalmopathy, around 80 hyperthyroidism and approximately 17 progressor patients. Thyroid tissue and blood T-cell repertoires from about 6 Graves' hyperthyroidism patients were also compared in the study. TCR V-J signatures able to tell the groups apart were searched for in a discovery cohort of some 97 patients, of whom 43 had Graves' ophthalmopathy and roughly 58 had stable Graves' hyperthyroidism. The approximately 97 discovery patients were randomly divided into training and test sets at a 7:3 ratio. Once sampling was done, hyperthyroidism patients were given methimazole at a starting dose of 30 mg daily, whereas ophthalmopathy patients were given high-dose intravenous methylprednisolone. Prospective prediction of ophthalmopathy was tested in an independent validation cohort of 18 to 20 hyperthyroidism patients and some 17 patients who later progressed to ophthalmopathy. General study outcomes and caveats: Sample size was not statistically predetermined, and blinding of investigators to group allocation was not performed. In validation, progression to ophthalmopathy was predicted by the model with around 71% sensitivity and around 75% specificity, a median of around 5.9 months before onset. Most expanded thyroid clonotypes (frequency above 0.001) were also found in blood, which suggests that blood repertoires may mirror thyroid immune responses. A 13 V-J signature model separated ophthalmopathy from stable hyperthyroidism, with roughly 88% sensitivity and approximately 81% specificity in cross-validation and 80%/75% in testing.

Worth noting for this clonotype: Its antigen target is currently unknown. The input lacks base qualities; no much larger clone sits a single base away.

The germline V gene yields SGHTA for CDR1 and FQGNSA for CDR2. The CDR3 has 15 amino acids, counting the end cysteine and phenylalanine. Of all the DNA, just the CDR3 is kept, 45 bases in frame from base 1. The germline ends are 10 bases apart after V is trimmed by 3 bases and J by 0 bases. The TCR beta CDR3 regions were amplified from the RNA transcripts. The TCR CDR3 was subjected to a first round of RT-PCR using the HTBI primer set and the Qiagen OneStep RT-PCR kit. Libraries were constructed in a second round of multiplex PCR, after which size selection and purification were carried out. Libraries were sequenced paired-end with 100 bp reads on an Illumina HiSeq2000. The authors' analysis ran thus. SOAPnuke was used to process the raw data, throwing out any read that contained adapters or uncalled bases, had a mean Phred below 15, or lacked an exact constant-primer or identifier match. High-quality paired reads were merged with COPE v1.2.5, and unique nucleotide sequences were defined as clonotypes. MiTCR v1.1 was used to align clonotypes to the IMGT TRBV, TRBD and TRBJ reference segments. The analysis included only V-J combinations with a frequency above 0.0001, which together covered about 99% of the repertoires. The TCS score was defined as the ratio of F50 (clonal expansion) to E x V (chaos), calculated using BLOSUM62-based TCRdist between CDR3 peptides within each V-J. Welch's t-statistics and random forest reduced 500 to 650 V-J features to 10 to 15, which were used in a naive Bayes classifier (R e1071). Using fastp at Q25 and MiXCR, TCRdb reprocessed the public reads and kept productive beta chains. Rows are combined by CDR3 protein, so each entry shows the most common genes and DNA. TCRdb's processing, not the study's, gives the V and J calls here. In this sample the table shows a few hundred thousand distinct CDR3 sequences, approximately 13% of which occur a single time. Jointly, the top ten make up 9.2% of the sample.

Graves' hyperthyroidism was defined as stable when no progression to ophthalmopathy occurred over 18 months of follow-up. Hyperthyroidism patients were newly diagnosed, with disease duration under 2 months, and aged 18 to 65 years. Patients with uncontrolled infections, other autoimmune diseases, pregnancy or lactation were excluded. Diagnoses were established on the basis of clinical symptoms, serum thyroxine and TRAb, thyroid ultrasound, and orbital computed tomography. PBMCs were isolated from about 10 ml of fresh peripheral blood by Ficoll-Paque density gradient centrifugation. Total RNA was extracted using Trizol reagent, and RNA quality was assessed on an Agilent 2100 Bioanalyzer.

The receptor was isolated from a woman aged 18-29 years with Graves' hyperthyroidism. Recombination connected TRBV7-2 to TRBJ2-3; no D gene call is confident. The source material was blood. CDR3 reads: CASSFREVSTDTQYF. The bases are TGTGCCAGCAGCTTTAGGGAAGTTAGCACAGATACGCAGTATTTT.